Listed here is a single T cell receptor beta chain. The target antigen is unknown. This sample's TCRbeta library carried unique molecular identifier barcodes. One entry per CDR3 protein results from TCRdb running MiXCR on the PCR reads. The sample holds about 440,000 distinct CDR3 sequences, roughly two fifths seen once. Germline CDR1 DFQATT, CDR2 SNEGSKA (reference sequence). The CDR3 covers 14 residues. Trimming removed 5 bases from V and 1 base from J, with 13 bases in between. The sample belongs to a study of T-cell reconstitution after alpha-beta-depleted transplantation in children. General study points: About two months after transplant, alpha-beta T cells reportedly came from several hundred expanded graft clones.

The TCR comes from a girl aged 2-15 years with aplastic anemia, due to receive a stem cell transplant. The chain has TRBV20-1 and TRBJ2-3; possible D gene TRBD2, 5 bases. Sequences were derived from PBMCs, sampled before TCRalphabeta/CD19-depleted stem cell transplant. In DNA, the CDR3 is TGCAGTGCTCCGCTACAGAGGGGCACAGATACGCAGTATTTT. It specifies CSAPLQRGTDTQYF.